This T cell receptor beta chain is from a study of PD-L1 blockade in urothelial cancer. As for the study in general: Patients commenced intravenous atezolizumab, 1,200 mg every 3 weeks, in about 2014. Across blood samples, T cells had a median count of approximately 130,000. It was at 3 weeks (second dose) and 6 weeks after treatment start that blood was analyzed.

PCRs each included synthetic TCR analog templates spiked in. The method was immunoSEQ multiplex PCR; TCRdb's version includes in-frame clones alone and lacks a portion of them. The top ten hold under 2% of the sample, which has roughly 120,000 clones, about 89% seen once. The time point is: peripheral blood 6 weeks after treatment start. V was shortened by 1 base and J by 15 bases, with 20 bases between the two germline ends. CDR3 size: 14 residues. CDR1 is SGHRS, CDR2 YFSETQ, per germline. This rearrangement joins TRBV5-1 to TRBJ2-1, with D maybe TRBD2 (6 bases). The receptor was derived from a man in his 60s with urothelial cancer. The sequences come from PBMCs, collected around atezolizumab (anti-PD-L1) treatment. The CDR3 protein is CASSLFRDSHKLFF. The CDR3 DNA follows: TGCGCCAGCAGCTTGTTCCGGGACTCCCATAAGTTGTTCTTC.